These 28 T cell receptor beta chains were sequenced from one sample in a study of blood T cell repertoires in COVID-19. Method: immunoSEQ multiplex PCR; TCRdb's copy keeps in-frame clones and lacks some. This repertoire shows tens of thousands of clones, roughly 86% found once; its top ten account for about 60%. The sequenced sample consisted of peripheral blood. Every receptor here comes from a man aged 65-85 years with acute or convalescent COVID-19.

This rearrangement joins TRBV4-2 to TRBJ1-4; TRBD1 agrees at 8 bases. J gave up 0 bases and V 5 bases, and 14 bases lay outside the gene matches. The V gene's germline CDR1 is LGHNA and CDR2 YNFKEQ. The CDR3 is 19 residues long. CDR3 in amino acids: CASSSRAGQGVATNEKLFF. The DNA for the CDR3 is TGTGCCAGCAGCTCAAGGGCAGGACAGGGAGTTGCAACTAATGAAAAACTGTTTTTT.

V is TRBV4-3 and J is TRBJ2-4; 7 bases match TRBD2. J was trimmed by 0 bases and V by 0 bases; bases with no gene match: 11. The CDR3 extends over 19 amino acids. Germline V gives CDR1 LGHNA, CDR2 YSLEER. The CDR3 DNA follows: TGCGCCAGCAGCCAAGAGCCAGCGGGATACTCTCTAGCCAAAAACATTCAGTACTTC. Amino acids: CASSQEPAGYSLAKNIQYF.

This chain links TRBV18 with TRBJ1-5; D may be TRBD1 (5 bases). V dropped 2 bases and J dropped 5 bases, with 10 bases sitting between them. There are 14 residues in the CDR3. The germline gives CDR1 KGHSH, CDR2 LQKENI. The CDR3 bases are TGTGCCAGCTCACCAGCGGGGGACTATCAGCCCCAGCATTTT. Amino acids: CASSPAGDYQPQHF.

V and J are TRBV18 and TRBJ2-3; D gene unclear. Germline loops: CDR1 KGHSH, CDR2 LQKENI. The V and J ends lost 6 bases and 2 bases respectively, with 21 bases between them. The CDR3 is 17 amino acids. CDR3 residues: CASSSVLWSGVTDTQYF. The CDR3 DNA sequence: TGTGCCAGCTCGTCAGTCCTCTGGTCTGGAGTCACAGATACGCAGTATTTT.

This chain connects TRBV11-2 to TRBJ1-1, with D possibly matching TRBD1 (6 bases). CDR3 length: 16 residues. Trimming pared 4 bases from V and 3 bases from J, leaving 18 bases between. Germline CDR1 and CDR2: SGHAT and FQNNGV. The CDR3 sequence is CASSSQGRVQDTEAFF. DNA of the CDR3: TGTGCCAGCAGCTCACAGGGTCGGGTTCAGGACACTGAAGCTTTCTTT.

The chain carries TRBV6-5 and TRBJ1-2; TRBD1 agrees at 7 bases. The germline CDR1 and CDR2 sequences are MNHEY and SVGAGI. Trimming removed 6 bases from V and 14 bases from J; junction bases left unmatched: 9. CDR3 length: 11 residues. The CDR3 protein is CASRPGQPRTF. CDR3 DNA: TGTGCCAGCAGACCGGGACAGCCTAGGACCTTC.

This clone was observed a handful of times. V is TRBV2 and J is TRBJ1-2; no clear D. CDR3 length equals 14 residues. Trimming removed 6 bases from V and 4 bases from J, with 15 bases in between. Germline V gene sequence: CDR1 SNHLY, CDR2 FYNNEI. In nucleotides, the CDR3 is TGTGCCAGCAGCCTAGAAAACATGAGCTATGGCTACACCTTC. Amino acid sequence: CASSLENMSYGYTF.

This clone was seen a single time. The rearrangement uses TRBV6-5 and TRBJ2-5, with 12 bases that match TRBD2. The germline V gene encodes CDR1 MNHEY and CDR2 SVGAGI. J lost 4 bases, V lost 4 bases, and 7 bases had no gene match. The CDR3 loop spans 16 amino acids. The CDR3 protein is CASSSILAGGSETQYF. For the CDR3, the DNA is TGTGCCAGCAGTTCGATACTAGCGGGGGGCTCAGAGACCCAGTACTTC.

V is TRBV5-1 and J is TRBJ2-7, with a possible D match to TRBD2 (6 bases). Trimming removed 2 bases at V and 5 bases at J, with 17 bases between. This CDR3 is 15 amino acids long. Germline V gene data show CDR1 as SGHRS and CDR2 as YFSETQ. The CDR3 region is CASSLEGLRGHEQYF. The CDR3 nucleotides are TGCGCCAGCAGCTTAGAGGGACTGAGAGGCCACGAGCAGTACTTC.

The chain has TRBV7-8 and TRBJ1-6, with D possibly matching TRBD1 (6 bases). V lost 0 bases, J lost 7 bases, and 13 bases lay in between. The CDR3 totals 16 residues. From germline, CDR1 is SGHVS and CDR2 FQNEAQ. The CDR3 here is CASSLAWGRKNSPLHF. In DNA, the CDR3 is TGTGCCAGCAGCTTAGCCTGGGGGCGAAAAAATTCACCCCTCCACTTT.

The CDR3 coding sequence is TGTGCCAGCAGGGGACTCTATCGAGCTTTCTTT. It yields the protein CASRGLYRAFF. This chain links TRBV6-5 with TRBJ1-1, with D maybe TRBD1 (5 bases). V lost 6 bases to trimming and J lost 10 bases, with 12 bases between them. Germline V gene lookup returns CDR1 MNHEY and CDR2 SVGAGI. The CDR3 extends over 11 amino acids.

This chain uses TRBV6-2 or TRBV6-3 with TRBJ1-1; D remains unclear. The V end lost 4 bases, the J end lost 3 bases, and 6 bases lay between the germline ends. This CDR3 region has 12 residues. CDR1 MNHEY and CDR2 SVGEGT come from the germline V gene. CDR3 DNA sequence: TGTGCCAGCAGTTGGGGAGACACTGAAGCTTTCTTT. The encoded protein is CASSWGDTEAFF.

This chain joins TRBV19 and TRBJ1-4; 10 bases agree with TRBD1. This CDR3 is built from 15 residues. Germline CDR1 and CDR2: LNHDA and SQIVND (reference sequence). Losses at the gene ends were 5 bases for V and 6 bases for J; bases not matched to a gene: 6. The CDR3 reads CASSLPGQGHEKLFF. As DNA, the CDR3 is TGTGCCAGTAGTCTGCCGGGACAGGGGCATGAAAAACTGTTTTTT.

The CDR3 here is CASSPNPVVNEKLFF. In DNA, the CDR3 is TGCGCCAGCAGCCCGAACCCGGTAGTTAATGAAAAACTGTTTTTT. This rearrangement joins TRBV4-1 to TRBJ1-4; D call uncertain. The V gene's germline CDR1 is MGHRA and CDR2 YSYEKL. Trimming pared 4 bases from V and 4 bases from J, leaving 13 bases between. The CDR3 is made up of 15 amino acids.

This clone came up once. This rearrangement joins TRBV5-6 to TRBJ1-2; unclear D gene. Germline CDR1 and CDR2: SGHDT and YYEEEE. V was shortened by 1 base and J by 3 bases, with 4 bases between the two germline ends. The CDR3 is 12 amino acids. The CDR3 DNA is TGTGCCAGCAGCTTGAGCTACTATGGCTACACCTTC. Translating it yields CASSLSYYGYTF.

CDR3 DNA sequence: TGTGCCTGGGAACCCCCGGGCGGGGGCACAGATACGCAGTATTTT. This translates into CAWEPPGGGTDTQYF. J is TRBJ2-3 and V is TRBV30, with D tentatively TRBD2 (6 bases). Germline loops: CDR1 GTSNPN, CDR2 SVGIG (reference sequence). CDR3 length: 15 residues. V lost 5 bases and J lost 1, with 16 bases in between.

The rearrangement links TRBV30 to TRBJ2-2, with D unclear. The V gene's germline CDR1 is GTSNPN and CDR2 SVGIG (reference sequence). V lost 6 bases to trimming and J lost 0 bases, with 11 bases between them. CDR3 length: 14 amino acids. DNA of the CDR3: TGTGCCTGTGGTGCGAGGCCGAACACCGGGGAGCTGTTTTTT. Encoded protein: CACGARPNTGELFF. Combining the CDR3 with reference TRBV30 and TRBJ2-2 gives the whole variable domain SQTIHQWPATLVQPVGSPLSLECTVEGTSNPNLYWYRQAAGRGLQLLFYSVGIGQISSEVPQNLSASRPQDRQFILSSKKLLLSDSGFYLCACGARPNTGELFFGEGSRLTVL.

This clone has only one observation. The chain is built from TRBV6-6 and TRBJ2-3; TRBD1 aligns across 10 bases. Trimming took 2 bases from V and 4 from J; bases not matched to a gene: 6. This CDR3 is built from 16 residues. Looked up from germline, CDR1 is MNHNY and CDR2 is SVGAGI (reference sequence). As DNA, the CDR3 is TGTGCCAGCAGTTACGGGGGACAGGGGATGGCAGATACGCAGTATTTT. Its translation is CASSYGGQGMADTQYF.

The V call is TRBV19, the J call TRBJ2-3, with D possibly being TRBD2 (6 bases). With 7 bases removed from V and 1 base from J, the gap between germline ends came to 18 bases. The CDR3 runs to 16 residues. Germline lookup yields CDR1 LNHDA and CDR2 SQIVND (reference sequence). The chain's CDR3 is CASTDSGSGGTDTQYF. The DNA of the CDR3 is TGTGCCAGTACTGATAGCGGTTCTGGGGGCACAGATACGCAGTATTTT.

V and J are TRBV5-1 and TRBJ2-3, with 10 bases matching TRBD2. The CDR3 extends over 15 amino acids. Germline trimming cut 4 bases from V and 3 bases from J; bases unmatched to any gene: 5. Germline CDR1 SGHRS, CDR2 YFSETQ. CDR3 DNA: TGCGCCAGCAGCCCTACTAGCGGGATAACAGATACGCAGTATTTT. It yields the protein CASSPTSGITDTQYF.

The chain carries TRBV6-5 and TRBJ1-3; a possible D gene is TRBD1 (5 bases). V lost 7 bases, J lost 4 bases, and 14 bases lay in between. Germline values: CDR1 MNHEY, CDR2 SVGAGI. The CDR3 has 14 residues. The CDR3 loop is CASTQGISGNTIYF. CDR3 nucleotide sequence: TGTGCCAGCACTCAGGGAATCTCCGGAAACACCATATATTTT.

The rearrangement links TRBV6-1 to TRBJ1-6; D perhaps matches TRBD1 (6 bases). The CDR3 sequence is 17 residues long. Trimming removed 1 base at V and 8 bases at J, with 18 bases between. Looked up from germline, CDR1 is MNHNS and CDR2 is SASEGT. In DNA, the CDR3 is TGTGCCAGCAGTGAAGAAGGGGGGGCGAATAATCATTCACCCCTCCACTTT. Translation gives CASSEEGGANNHSPLHF.

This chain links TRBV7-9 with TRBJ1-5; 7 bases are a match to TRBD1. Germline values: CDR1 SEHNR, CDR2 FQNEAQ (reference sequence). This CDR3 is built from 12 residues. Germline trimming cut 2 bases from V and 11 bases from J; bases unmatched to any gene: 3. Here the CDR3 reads CASSLNQGAQHF. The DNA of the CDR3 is TGTGCCAGCAGCTTAAACCAGGGGGCCCAGCATTTT.

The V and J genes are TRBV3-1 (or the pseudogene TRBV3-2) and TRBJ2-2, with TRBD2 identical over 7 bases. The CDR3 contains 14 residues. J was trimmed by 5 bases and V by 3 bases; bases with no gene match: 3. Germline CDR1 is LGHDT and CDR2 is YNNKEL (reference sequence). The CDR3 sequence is CASSQREKTGELFF. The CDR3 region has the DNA TGTGCCAGCAGCCAGCGGGAGAAGACCGGGGAGCTGTTTTTT.

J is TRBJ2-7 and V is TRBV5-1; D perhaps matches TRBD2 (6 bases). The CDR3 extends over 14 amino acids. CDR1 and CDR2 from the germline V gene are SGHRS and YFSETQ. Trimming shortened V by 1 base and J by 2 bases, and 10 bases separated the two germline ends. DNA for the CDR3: TGCGCCAGCAGCTTGTCGGGAGACCCCTACGAGCAGTACTTC. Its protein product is CASSLSGDPYEQYF.

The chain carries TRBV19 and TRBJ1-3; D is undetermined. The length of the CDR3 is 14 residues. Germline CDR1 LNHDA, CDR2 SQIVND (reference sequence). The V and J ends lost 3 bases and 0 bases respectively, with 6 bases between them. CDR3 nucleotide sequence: TGTGCCAGTAGTATCCGGGTCTCTGGAAACACCATATATTTT. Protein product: CASSIRVSGNTIYF.

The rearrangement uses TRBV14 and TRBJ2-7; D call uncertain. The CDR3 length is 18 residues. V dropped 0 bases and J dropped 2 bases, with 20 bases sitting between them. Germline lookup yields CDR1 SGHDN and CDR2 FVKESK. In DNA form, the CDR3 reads TGTGCCAGCAGCCAAGATCGGAGCGAGCGCGCGCCGACCTACGAGCAGTACTTC. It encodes CASSQDRSERAPTYEQYF.

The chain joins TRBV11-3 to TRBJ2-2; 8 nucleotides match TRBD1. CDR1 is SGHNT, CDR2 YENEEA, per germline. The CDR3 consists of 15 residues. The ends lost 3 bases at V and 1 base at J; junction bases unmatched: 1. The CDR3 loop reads CASSFGTGNTGELFF. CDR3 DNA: TGTGCCAGCAGCTTCGGGACAGGGAACACCGGGGAGCTGTTTTTT.